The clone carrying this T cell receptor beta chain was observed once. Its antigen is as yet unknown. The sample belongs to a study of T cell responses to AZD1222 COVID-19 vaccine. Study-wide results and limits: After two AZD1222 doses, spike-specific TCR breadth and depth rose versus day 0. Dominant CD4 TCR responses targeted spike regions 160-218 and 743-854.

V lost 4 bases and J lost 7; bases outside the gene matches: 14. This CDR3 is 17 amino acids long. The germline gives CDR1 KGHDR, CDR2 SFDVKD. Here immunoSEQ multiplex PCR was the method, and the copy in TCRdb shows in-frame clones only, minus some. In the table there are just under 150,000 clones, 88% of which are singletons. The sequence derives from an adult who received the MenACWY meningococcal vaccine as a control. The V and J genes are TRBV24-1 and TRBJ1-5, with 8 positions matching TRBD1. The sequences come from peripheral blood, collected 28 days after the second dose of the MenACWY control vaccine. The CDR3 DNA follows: TGTGCCACCAGTGACGCCCCGACAGGGGCCGTCTTCCAGCCCCAGCATTTT. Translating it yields CATSDAPTGAVFQPQHF.